This T cell receptor beta chain was retrieved from a study of graft-versus-host responses after intestinal transplantation. Study at large: Recipients got multivisceral, liver-intestinal, or isolated intestinal transplants. Each patient got anti-thymocyte globulin induction, then tacrolimus and steroids for around three years. Findings and limits, study-wide: Detection of GvH clones occurred in recipient marrow, and some had their first appearance in ileum or blood. High graft-versus-host to host-versus-graft T cell clonal ratios marked allografts of patients with graft-donor macrochimerism.

This CDR3 comprises 15 residues. J lost 6 bases, V lost 5 bases, and 8 bases had no gene match. CDR1 and CDR2 (germline): MDHEN, SYDVKM. Details on this clone: Antigen: not known.

The protocol was immunoSEQ multiplex PCR, while the TCRdb copy is restricted to in-frame clones and leaves out a portion. The sample includes over 100,000 clones, around 95% of them seen just once. This clonotype was obtained from a human donor who received an intestinal transplant. This rearrangement joins TRBV28 to TRBJ2-1; 9 bases are a match to TRBD2. The sample was unstimulated CD8+ T cells sorted from spleen or lymph node cells, taken before intestinal transplant. CDR3 coding DNA: TGTGCCAGCAGTCCTAGCGGGATATCGGCCAATGAGCAGTTCTTC. Translation: CASSPSGISANEQFF.